Described below is a single TCR beta chain sequence and its context. Its antigen is not yet known. Base quality data are lacking; no much larger clone is found one base away. V gives up 2 bases and J gives up 2 bases, and the segment between their germline ends measures 4 bases. CDR1 and CDR2 were assigned from the germline V gene (reference sequence) as LGHDT and YNNKEL. The CDR3 has 13 amino acids, counting the end cysteine and phenylalanine. Only the CDR3 portion is preserved as DNA: 39 bases, with reading frame beginning at the first base. TCRbeta CDR3 regions were amplified from genomic DNA using the immunoSEQ Assay, a bias-controlled multiplex PCR. The paper's data handling went like this. Nucleated cell counts per sample were estimated from amplification of reference gene primers within the assay. To quantify the absolute abundance of each unique TCRbeta CDR3 rearrangement, sequence reads were collapsed and filtered. Productive Simpson clonality was computed per sample as the square root of Simpson's diversity index over productive rearrangements. TCRdb limited this immuneACCESS table to in-frame rearrangements with V and J called. A share of clones is missing; checked studies link under half to unresolved V genes, and the rest is unexplained. Clone size and the V and J calls come from that table; the DNA yielded D and trimming. The sample yields about 180,000 clones; approximately 90% were counted once. 4% of the sample is held by the ten biggest clonotypes.

This sample stems from a study of blood T cell repertoires in COVID-19 (dated by TCRdb to the early 2020s). Background on the whole study: Collaborator samples came from the United States, Italy and Spain and covered acute and convalescent phases of COVID-19. The material from the prospective study consisted of cDNA or gDNA derived from T cells, B-cell-depleted T cells, or PBMCs. Subjects who had been exposed to COVID-19, were actively infected with it, or had recovered from it provided the deeply sampled blood TCRbeta repertoires that made up the dataset. The repertoires were released in a freely available public database meant as a resource for research on the immune response to SARS-CoV-2. Samples came from the ongoing ImmuneRACE study (first 160 participants) plus 1,254 subjects from 6 global collaborators. Nearly every sample came with metadata listing a de-identified subject ID, COVID-19 status, age in years and sex. Where available, HLA class I and class II types were taken from metadata supplied by the sample provider and were not determined by assay-based typing. The full study reports these points: The quantity of clinical and demographic metadata differed by source and by participant and was supplied without curation.

The collaborating institutions used their own protocols to collect whole blood in K2EDTA tubes. For TCRbeta analysis, collaborator samples were shipped as frozen whole blood, as isolated PBMCs, or as DNA extracted from either sample type. The sequence is built from TRBV3-1 (or the pseudogene TRBV3-2) and TRBJ1-3, with the D gene uncertain. The sequenced sample was peripheral blood. The clonotype was recovered from a woman in her twenties or thirties with acute or convalescent COVID-19. The nucleotide sequence reads as follows: TGTGCCAGCAGCCAAAGCACTGGAAACACCATATATTTT. It translates as CASSQSTGNTIYF.